The 17 T cell receptor beta chains below were found in one sample sequenced in a study of blood T cell repertoires in COVID-19. Repertoires were generated with immunoSEQ multiplex PCR, while TCRdb's copy carries only in-frame clones and drops some. The repertoire holds 300,000 to 350,000 clones, with almost 90% as singletons. The sample comprised PBMCs or T cells enriched from blood (not recorded which). Receptors originate from a woman aged 18-29 years with acute COVID-19.

V and J are TRBV28 and TRBJ1-2; 8 nucleotides line up with TRBD1. V shed 6 bases, J shed 4 bases, and the junction held 7 bases outside the gene matches. The CDR3 is made up of 14 amino acids. Germline V gene lookup returns CDR1 MDHEN and CDR2 SYDVKM. The CDR3 DNA reads as TGTGCCAGCAGCCCCCCGACAGGGGCCTATGGCTACACCTTC. The encoded protein is CASSPPTGAYGYTF.

The V and J genes are TRBV29-1 and TRBJ1-1; 10 nucleotides match TRBD1. In germline, CDR1 is SQVTM, CDR2 ANQGSEA. This CDR3 has 13 residues. J gave up 13 bases and V 7 bases, and 15 bases lay outside the gene matches. CDR3: CSARGGTGEEGFF. In DNA, the CDR3 is TGCAGCGCCAGAGGGGGGACAGGGGAGGAGGGTTTCTTT. Combining the CDR3 with reference TRBV29-1 and TRBJ1-1 gives the whole variable domain SAVISQKPSRDICQRGTSLTIQCQVDSQVTMMFWYRQQPGQSLTLIATANQGSEATYESGFVIDKFPISRPNLTFSTLTVSNMSPEDSSIYLCSARGGTGEEGFFGQGTRLTVV.

This clone has a single count. The chain has TRBV28 and TRBJ1-5, with a tentative D call TRBD1 (6 bases). The V and J ends lost 6 bases and 5 bases respectively, with 20 bases between them. CDR3 length equals 16 residues. Per germline, CDR1 MDHEN and CDR2 SYDVKM. CDR3 amino acids: CASSPGPGGGYQPQHF. CDR3 coding DNA: TGTGCCAGCAGCCCGGGCCCTGGCGGGGGCTATCAGCCCCAGCATTTT.

V and J are TRBV7-9 and TRBJ2-1, with a possible D match to TRBD1 (6 bases). Germline loops: CDR1 SEHNR, CDR2 FQNEAQ (reference sequence). The CDR3 length is 15 residues. V lost 5 bases and J 5 bases, leaving 16 bases between the germline ends. The DNA of the CDR3 is TGTGCCAGCAGCCCCCGTGGGGGCAGGGACAATGAGCAGTTCTTC. As protein: CASSPRGGRDNEQFF.

The CDR3, as DNA: TGCGCCAGCAGCTCAATAGCCTCCCGAAACAATGAGCAGTTCTTC. Protein: CASSSIASRNNEQFF. The V gene is TRBV5-1, the J gene TRBJ2-1; D is ambiguous. Trimming shortened V by 3 bases and J by 5 bases, and 15 bases separated the two germline ends. There are 15 residues in the CDR3. Per the germline V gene, CDR1 is SGHRS and CDR2 is YFSETQ.

The rearrangement joins TRBV28 to TRBJ2-1, with D possibly matching TRBD1 (5 bases). The CDR3 runs to 13 residues. Trimming took 8 bases from V and 10 from J, leaving 18 bases between them. CDR1 is MDHEN, CDR2 SYDVKM, per germline. CDR3 DNA sequence: TGTGCCAGCCAAGGGGCTCTAGGGCAGGAGCAGTTCTTC. It encodes CASQGALGQEQFF.

This chain uses TRBV6-5 with TRBJ2-2; a possible D gene is TRBD1 (6 bases). In germline, CDR1 is MNHEY, CDR2 SVGAGI. This CDR3 is 12 amino acids long. V lost 9 bases and J 4 bases, leaving 9 bases between the germline ends. The CDR3 region is CASTGPTGELFF. The CDR3 DNA reads as TGTGCCAGTACAGGGCCCACCGGGGAGCTGTTTTTT.

The chain carries TRBV7-2 and TRBJ1-3; D is unclear. CDR3 length equals 15 residues. Germline-derived CDR1 and CDR2 are SGHTA and FQGNSA. V was clipped by 4 bases and J by 0 bases, with 10 bases between them. The CDR3 DNA reads TGTGCCAGCAGCTCGTACCAGGACTCTGGAAACACCATATATTTT. This translates into CASSSYQDSGNTIYF.

This rearrangement joins TRBV3-1 (or the pseudogene TRBV3-2) to TRBJ2-7, with unresolved D. Germline-derived CDR1 and CDR2 are LGHDT and YNNKEL (reference sequence). The CDR3 is made up of 16 amino acids. Trimming pared 0 bases from V and 3 bases from J, leaving 15 bases between. This chain's CDR3 is CASSQDPGRLGYEQYF. CDR3 in DNA: TGTGCCAGCAGCCAAGATCCAGGAAGGTTAGGCTACGAGCAGTACTTC.

The chain is built from TRBV5-5 and TRBJ1-2; D not certain. In germline, CDR1 is SGHKS, CDR2 YYEKEE (reference sequence). V was trimmed by 4 bases and J by 4 bases, leaving 17 bases between them. The CDR3 consists of 15 residues. DNA of the CDR3: TGTGCCAGCAGCGCCTCGACCGGGAGTTTCTATGGCTACACCTTC. It specifies CASSASTGSFYGYTF.

The rearrangement uses TRBV30 and TRBJ1-3; D is ambiguous. Germline CDR1 reads GTSNPN; CDR2 reads SVGIG (reference sequence). The CDR3 is made up of 14 amino acids. V lost 2 bases, J lost 4 bases, and 12 bases lay in between. The CDR3 here is CAWSNVARGNTIYF. CDR3 nucleotides: TGTGCCTGGAGTAATGTCGCGAGGGGAAACACCATATATTTT.

V and J are TRBV27 and TRBJ2-7; TRBD2 aligns across 9 bases. This CDR3 spans 14 amino acids. Losses at the gene ends were 7 bases for V and 5 bases for J; bases not matched to a gene: 9. In germline, CDR1 is MNHEY, CDR2 SMNVEV (reference sequence). This CDR3 is CASTLGGRADEQYF. CDR3 in DNA: TGTGCCAGCACCCTCGGCGGGAGGGCCGACGAGCAGTACTTC.

This clone has a handful of counts. The chain is built from TRBV29-1 and TRBJ1-2; D is unclear. This CDR3 contains 11 residues. The germline V and J ends were trimmed by 4 bases and 8 bases, with 11 bases remaining between them. Germline V gene data show CDR1 as SQVTM and CDR2 as ANQGSEA. The CDR3, as DNA: TGCAGCGTTGTCGTGCACGGGGGCTACACCTTC. Amino acid sequence: CSVVVHGGYTF.

This clone was recorded once. V usage is TRBV7-6 and J usage is TRBJ2-1; 8 nucleotides line up with TRBD2. Germline lookup yields CDR1 SGHVS and CDR2 FNYEAQ. The trim removed 2 bases at V and 4 bases at J, leaving 4 bases unmatched. The CDR3 is made up of 15 amino acids. CDR3 amino acids: CASSLNSGTYNEQFF. DNA for the CDR3: TGTGCCAGCAGCTTAAATAGCGGGACTTACAATGAGCAGTTCTTC.

This chain connects TRBV5-8 to TRBJ2-7; TRBD1 agrees at 9 bases. This CDR3 has 13 amino acids. Germline V gives CDR1 SGHTS, CDR2 YDEGEE. V lost 9 bases and J lost 2; bases outside the gene matches: 6. In nucleotides, the CDR3 is TGTGCCACCTCCCGGACAGGGGCCTACGAGCAGTACTTC. This translates into CATSRTGAYEQYF. Using reference TRBV5-8 and TRBJ2-7 for the parts outside the CDR3, the full variable domain is EAGVTQSPTHLIKTRGQQATLRCSPISGHTSVYWYQQALGLGLQFLLWYDEGEERNRGNFPPRFSGRQFPNYSSELNVNALELEDSALYLCATSRTGAYEQYFGPGTRLTVT.

This chain joins TRBV3-1 (or the pseudogene TRBV3-2) and TRBJ2-3, with D maybe TRBD2 (6 bases). This CDR3 has 18 residues. The germline CDR1 and CDR2 sequences are LGHDT and YNNKEL (reference sequence). V was shortened by 0 bases and J by 2 bases, with 18 bases between the two germline ends. CDR3 sequence (DNA): TGTGCCAGCAGCCAAGATTTTTCCGGGACTTCTATCACAGATACGCAGTATTTT. Translating it yields CASSQDFSGTSITDTQYF.

The rearrangement joins TRBV11-3 to TRBJ1-2; 10 bases fit TRBD1. Losses at the gene ends were 4 bases for V and 7 bases for J; bases not matched to a gene: 6. The CDR3 extends over 14 amino acids. Germline lookup yields CDR1 SGHNT and CDR2 YENEEA. CDR3 bases: TGTGCCAGCAGCTCGGGACAGGGGACGCGTGGCTACACCTTC. Residues: CASSSGQGTRGYTF. The variable domain in full, completed from reference TRBV11-3 and TRBJ1-2, reads EAGVVQSPRYKIIEKKQPVAFWCNPISGHNTLYWYLQNLGQGPELLIRYENEEAVDDSQLPKDRFSAERLKGVDSTLKIQPAELGDSAVYLCASSSGQGTRGYTFGSGTRLTVV.